What follows are 5 T cell receptor beta chains derived from one specimen sequenced in a study of OX40 agonist ivuxolimab in advanced cancers. The repertoire was sequenced with immunoSEQ multiplex PCR; TCRdb's copy has only in-frame clones and lacks some. The data contain about 52,000 clones, roughly 90% of them singletons. The source was CD4+ or CD8+ T cells sorted from blood, collected in a trial of the OX40 agonist ivuxolimab. These receptors all come from an adult with an advanced solid tumor such as melanoma, head and neck, liver or kidney cancer.

The genes are TRBV19 and TRBJ1-2, with D possibly TRBD1 on 5 matching bases. In germline, CDR1 is LNHDA, CDR2 SQIVND (reference sequence). The germline V and J ends were trimmed by 3 bases and 8 bases, with 13 bases remaining between them. The CDR3 has 13 residues. This CDR3 reads CASSIGGEGGYTF. In nucleotides, the CDR3 is TGTGCCAGTAGTATCGGGGGGGAAGGCGGCTACACCTTC.

The chain employs TRBV6-5 and TRBJ2-2; D unresolved. CDR1 and CDR2 from the germline V gene are MNHEY and SVGAGI. Trimming stripped 5 bases from V and 4 bases from J, with 5 bases between. The CDR3 has 12 amino acids. The CDR3 DNA is TGTGCCAGCAGTAGAACCACCGGGGAGCTGTTTTTT. Residues: CASSRTTGELFF.

The chain combines TRBV2 with TRBJ1-5; a weak D match, TRBD1 (5 bases). The CDR3 covers 15 residues. CDR1 is SNHLY, CDR2 FYNNEI, per germline. The ends were cut back, 8 bases at V and 5 bases at J, with 19 bases in the middle. The CDR3, as DNA: TGTGCCAGCCATTTTCGGCCAGGGAGTGATCAGCCCCAGCATTTT. Translated: CASHFRPGSDQPQHF.

The genes are TRBV30 and TRBJ2-5, with 8 positions matching TRBD1. V lost 2 bases to trimming and J lost 5 bases; unmatched junction nucleotides: 10. This CDR3 has 15 residues. Per germline, CDR1 GTSNPN and CDR2 SVGIG (reference sequence). This CDR3 reads CAWSTRTGLGETQYF. The CDR3 DNA is TGTGCCTGGAGTACCCGGACAGGGCTGGGGGAGACCCAGTACTTC.

The chain recombines TRBV6-5 with TRBJ2-5, with D hard to call. Trimming stripped 5 bases from V and 0 bases from J, with 7 bases between. This CDR3 is 13 amino acids long. Germline CDR1 and CDR2: MNHEY and SVGAGI. The CDR3 DNA follows: TGTGCCAGCAGTCTGAATTACCAAGAGACCCAGTACTTC. Translated: CASSLNYQETQYF.